Below, one TCR beta chain is given with its context. There is no known antigen for this receptor. Base quality data are lacking; no much larger clone is found one base away. The sample is drawn from a study of shared clonotypes between healthy human individuals (dated by TCRdb to about 2020). Context from the whole study: A couple of women and a few men aged 18 to 49 years were included in the cohort. For each donor, CD4 naive and CD4 memory were each run on three plates, CD8 naive on two plates, and CD8 memory on one plate. To estimate repertoire size and how much clonotypes are shared between individuals, the study performed deep sequencing of blood TCR repertoires from 4 to 6 healthy adults. To increase sequencing depth and limit assay-specific biases, TCR repertoire library preparation and sequencing were carried out by different laboratories using diverse techniques. Per donor, leukapheresis produced somewhere between about 0.94 and 9.5 billion PBMCs. Study-level results and caveats: Pairwise subsampling led to the expectation that sequencing depth would affect the degree of clonotype sharing among donors. Rarefaction of sorted-subset datasets indicated incomplete sequencing despite the large sequencing depth. Sampling was restricted to blood, and TCR repertoires in tissues likely differ from the TCR repertoires found in blood. About 5% of naive CD4, 3% to 4% of naive CD8, approximately 2% of memory CD4, and around 0.42% of memory CD8 clonotypes were shared across several donors. Because the study included only a small number of donors, the genetic and exposure-history diversity represented was limited. Estimated clonotype richness was generally larger for naive than for memory subsets. Compared with non-shared clonotypes, clonotypes shared by all four sorted-subset donors had higher generation probabilities.

Using the deep immunoSEQ assay, TCR CDR3 regions were amplified from genomic DNA by multiplex PCR. Extracted genomic DNA from each cell subset was spread evenly across all wells of several immunoSEQ 96-well plates, with each plate serving as a replicate. Each replicate PCR for sorted subsets received about 210 ng genomic DNA, equal to roughly 33,000 T cell genomes. Purified libraries were quantified with a Qubit 3.0 fluorometer, sized on a Bioanalyzer 2100, and re-quantified with the KAPA Library Quantification kit. Each immunoSEQ 96-well plate was sequenced on its own single-read 150-cycle Illumina NextSeq 550 flow cell. The authors' pipeline ran thus. Because the immunoSEQ output held only junctional sequences and lacked quality scores, the filtering could not match the filtering applied to full-length reads. Sequences were annotated with PyIR, a Python wrapper for IgBLAST v1.9, and V/J genes and CDR3 were assigned using IMGT germline references. Reads with weak V/J assignments (E-value above 1e-6), missing CDR3, stop codons, out-of-frame junctions, or ambiguous translated residues were removed. A V3J clonotype was defined by an identical inferred V gene, J gene, and CDR3 amino acid sequence. Percentage overlap between repertoires was calculated by dividing the number of shared unique clonotypes by the size of the smaller repertoire. RTK rarefaction, the Chao1 estimator, and Recon v2.1 estimates of unobserved clonotypes were used to assess repertoire richness. Generation probabilities for all TCRbeta clonotypes obtained by the gDNA method from a handful of donors were computed using OLGA. Here the immuneACCESS table is served through TCRdb, limited to in-frame sequences with V and J called. Missing clones are a known gap in these copies; in checked studies unresolved V genes cover under half, and the rest lacks a known reason. The V and J calls and the clone size are those of that table, but D and trimming were determined from the DNA. Within this sample are about 2.1 million clones, with 80% to 95% of them counted one time only. The ten largest clonotypes hold less than 2% of the sample.

The CDR3 contains 13 residues, cysteine and phenylalanine counted. Only the CDR3 DNA stays, 39 bases, in frame from base 1. In the germline V gene (reference sequence), CDR1 corresponds to GTSNPN and CDR2 to SVGIG. The junction shows trimming of 2 bases on V and 3 bases on J, plus 11 bases between the germline ends. CD8 naive samples consisted of CD45RO-negative cells that were positively selected for CCR7, yielding a CD45RA+CCR7+ population without TemRA cells. The donors were healthy, HIV-negative adults who had no recently reported acute infections or vaccinations. Every donor was a Caucasian adult residing in Nashville, Tennessee, USA. Blood was obtained by leukapheresis, after which PBMCs were separated by Ficoll-Histopaque density gradient centrifugation and cryopreserved in liquid nitrogen vapor phase. Analytical flow cytometry was used to check the purity and quantity of every magnetically sorted T cell population. Each sorted fraction had its genomic DNA isolated and then quantified by UV absorbance on a Nanodrop 2000c.

Sequencing was carried out using naive CD8+ T cells from PBMCs. This specimen's cell subset or site label, per the study, means: CD45RA+CCR7+. The sequence is built from TRBV30 and TRBJ2-7; the D gene assignment is ambiguous. The sequence derives from a young man in good health. Some clones in this sample may be carry-over from other donors' samples. The bases read TGTGCCTGGAGTAGTTCGGACCTCTACGAGCAGTACTTC. This gives the protein CAWSSSDLYEQYF.